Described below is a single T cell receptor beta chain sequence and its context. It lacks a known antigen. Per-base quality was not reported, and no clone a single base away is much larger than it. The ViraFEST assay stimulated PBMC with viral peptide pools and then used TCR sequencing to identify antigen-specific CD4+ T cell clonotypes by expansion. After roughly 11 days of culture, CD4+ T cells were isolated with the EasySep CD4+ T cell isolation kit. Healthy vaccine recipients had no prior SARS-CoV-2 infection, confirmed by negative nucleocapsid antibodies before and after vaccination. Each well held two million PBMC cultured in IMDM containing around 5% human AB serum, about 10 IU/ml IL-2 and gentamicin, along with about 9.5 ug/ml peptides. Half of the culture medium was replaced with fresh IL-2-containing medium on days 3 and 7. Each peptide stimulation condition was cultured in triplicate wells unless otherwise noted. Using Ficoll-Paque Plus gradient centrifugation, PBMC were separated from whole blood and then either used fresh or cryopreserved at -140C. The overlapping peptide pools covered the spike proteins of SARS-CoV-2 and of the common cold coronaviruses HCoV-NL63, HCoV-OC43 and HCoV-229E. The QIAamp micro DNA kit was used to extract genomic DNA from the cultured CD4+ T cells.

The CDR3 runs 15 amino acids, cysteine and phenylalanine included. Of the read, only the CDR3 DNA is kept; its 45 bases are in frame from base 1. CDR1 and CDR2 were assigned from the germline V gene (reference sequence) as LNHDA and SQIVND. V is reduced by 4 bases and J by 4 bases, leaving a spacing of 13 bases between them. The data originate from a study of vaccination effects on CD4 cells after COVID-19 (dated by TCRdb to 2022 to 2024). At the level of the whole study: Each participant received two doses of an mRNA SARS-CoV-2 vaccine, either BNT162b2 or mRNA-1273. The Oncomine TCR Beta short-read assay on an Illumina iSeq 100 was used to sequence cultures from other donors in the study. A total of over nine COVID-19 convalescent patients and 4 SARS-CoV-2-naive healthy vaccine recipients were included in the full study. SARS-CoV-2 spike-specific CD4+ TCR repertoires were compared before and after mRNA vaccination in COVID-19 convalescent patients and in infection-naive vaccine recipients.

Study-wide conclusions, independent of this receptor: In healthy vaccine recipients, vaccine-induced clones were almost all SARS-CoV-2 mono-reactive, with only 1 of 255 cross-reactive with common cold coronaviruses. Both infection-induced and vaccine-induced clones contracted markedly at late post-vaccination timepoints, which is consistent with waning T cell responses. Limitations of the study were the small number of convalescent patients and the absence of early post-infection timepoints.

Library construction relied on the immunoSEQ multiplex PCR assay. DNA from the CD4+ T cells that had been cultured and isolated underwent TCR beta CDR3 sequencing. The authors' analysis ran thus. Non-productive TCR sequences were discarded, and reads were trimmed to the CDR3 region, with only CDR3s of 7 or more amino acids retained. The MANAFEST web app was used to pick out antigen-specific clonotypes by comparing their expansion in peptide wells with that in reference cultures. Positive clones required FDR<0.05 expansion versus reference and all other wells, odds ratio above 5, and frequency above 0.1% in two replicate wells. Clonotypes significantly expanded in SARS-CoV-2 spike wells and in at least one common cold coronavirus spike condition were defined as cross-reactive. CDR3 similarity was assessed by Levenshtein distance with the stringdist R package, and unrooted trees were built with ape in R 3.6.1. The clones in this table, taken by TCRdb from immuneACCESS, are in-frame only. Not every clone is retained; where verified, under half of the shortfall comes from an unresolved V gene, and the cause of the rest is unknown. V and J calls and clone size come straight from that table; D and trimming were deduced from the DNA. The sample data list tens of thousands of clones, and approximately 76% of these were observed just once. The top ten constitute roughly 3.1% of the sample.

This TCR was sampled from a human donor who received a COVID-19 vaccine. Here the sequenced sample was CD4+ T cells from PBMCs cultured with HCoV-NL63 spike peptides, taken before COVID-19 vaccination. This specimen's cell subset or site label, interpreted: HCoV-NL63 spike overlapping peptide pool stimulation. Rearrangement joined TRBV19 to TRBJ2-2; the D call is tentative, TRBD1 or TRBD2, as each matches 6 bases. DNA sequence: TGTGCCAGTAGTACAATCGGGGGCCTCACCGGGGAGCTGTTTTTT. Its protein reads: CASSTIGGLTGELFF. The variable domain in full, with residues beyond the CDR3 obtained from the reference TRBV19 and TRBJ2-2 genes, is DGGITQSPKYLFRKEGQNVTLSCEQNLNHDAMYWYRQDPGQGLRLIYYSQIVNDFQKGDIAEGYSVSREKKESFPLTVTSAQKNPTAFYLCASSTIGGLTGELFFGEGSRLTVL.